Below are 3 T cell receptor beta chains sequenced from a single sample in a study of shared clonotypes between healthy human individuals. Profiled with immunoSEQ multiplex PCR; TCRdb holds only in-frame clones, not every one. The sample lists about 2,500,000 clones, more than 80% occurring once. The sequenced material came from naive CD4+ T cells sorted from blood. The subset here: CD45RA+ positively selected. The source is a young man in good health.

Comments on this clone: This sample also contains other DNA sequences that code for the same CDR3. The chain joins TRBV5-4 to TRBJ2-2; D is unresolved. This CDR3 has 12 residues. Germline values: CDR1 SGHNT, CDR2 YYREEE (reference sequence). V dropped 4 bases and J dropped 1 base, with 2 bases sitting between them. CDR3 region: CASSLNTGELFF. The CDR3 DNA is TGTGCCAGCAGCCTGAACACCGGGGAGCTGTTTTTT.

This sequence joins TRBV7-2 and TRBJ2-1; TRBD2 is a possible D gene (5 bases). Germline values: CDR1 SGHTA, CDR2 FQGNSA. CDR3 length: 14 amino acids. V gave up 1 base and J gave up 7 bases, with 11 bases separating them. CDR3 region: CASSLGGSENEQFF. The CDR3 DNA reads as TGTGCCAGCAGCTTAGGGGGTAGCGAGAATGAGCAGTTCTTC.

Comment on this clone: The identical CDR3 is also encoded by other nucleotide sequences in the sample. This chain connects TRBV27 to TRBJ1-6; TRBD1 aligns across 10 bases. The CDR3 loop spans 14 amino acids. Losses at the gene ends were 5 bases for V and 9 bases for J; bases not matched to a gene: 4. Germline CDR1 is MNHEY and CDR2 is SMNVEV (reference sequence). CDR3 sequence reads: CASSPGTGVSPLHF. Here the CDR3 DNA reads TGTGCCAGCAGTCCGGGGACAGGGGTTTCACCCCTCCACTTT.